This T cell receptor (beta chain) was observed in a study of T cell repertoires and HLA-DP antigens. The wider study: Alloreactive CD4+ T cells targeted HLA-DP on transduced HeLa. Study observations and caveats: Sorted CD137+ cells had clonality roughly 0.39 against both alloantigens, versus 0.03 to 0.05 pre-culture. No separate analysis of naive versus memory CD4+ cells was done.

TCRdb's table, derived via immunoSEQ multiplex PCR, lists solely in-frame clones and lacks some. The data contain 90,000 to 130,000 clones, 85% to 95% of them singletons. Trimming took off 0 bases at V and 2 bases at J, with 16 bases between the two ends. Germline V gene sequence: CDR1 SGHRS, CDR2 YFSETQ. The CDR3 is 17 amino acids. As to this clone: Antigen unknown.

This rearrangement joins TRBV5-1 to TRBJ2-3; D is possibly TRBD1 (5 bases). This receptor was identified in a young woman in good health and CMV-seronegative. The sample comprised CD4+ T cells from PBMCs. This CDR3 is CASSLVPVDSLTDTQYF. The CDR3, as DNA: TGCGCCAGCAGCTTGGTACCCGTCGACAGCCTCACAGATACGCAGTATTTT.